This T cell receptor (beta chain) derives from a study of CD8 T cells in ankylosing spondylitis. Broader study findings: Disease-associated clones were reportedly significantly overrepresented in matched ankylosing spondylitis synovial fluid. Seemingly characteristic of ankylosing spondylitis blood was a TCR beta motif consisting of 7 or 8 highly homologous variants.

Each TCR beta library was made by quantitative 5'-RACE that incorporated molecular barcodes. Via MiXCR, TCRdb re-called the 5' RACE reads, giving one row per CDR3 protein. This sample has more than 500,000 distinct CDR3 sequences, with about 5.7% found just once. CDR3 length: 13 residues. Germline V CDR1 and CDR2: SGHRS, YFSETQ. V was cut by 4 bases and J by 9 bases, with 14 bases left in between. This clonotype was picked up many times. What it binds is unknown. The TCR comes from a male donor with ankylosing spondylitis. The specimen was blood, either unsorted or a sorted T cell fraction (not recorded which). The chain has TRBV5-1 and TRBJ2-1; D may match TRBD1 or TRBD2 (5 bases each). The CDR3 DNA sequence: TGCGCCAGCAGCCGACTGGATGGGGGTGAGCAGTTCTTC. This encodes CASSRLDGGEQFF. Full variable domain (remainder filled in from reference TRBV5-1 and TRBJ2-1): KAGVTQTPRYLIKTRGQQVTLSCSPISGHRSVSWYQQTPGQGLQFLFEYFSETQRNKGNFPGRFSGRQFSNSRSEMNVSTLELGDSALYLCASSRLDGGEQFFGPGTRLTVL.